These 29 T cell receptor beta chains share one sample of origin, sequenced in a study of CD8+ T cells in alopecia areata. Following RNA extraction, reverse transcription yielded cDNA that acted as the sequencing template. Repertoires were generated with immunoSEQ multiplex PCR, while TCRdb's copy carries only in-frame clones and drops some. The repertoire holds some 160,000 clones, with approximately 56% as singletons. The specimen sequenced was CD8+ T cells sorted from blood. Receptor source: a human donor in good health.

The rearrangement links TRBV4-1 to TRBJ2-4; 9 nucleotides agree with TRBD1. The CDR3 covers 14 residues. The J segment lost 8 bases and the V segment lost 7 bases, leaving 9 bases of the junction unmatched. Germline CDR1 reads MGHRA; CDR2 reads YSYEKL. This chain's CDR3 is CASKEGQGTDIQYF. Written as DNA, the CDR3 is TGCGCCAGCAAGGAGGGACAGGGAACGGACATTCAGTACTTC.

This clone was counted a few times. The genes are TRBV29-1 and TRBJ2-7; D is possibly TRBD2 (5 bases). Looked up from germline, CDR1 is SQVTM and CDR2 is ANQGSEA. The V and J ends lost 6 bases and 5 bases respectively, with 11 bases between them. CDR3 size: 11 residues. The CDR3 sequence: CSVHLGDEQYF. The CDR3 DNA sequence: TGCAGCGTCCACCTCGGGGACGAGCAGTACTTC.

The V call is TRBV7-2, the J call TRBJ2-7; D perhaps matches TRBD2 (6 bases). The germline V gene has CDR1 SGHTA and CDR2 FQGNSA. CDR3 length: 12 amino acids. The V and J ends lost 9 bases and 3 bases respectively, with 12 bases between them. CDR3 loop: CAREGEGYEQYF. The CDR3 nucleotides are TGTGCCAGGGAGGGTGAAGGCTACGAGCAGTACTTC.

This chain uses TRBV15 with TRBJ2-2; D remains ambiguous. The V and J ends lost 3 bases and 1 base respectively, with 0 bases between them. The CDR3 is made up of 12 amino acids. CDR1 and CDR2 from the germline V gene are LNHNV and YYDKDF (reference sequence). The CDR3 loop reads CATSRNTGELFF. DNA of the CDR3: TGTGCCACCAGCAGGAACACCGGGGAGCTGTTTTTT.

The rearrangement uses TRBV30 and TRBJ1-4; weak D call: TRBD1 (5 bases). V lost 0 bases and J 4 bases, leaving 12 bases between the germline ends. Germline-derived CDR1 and CDR2 are GTSNPN and SVGIG (reference sequence). This CDR3 is built from 15 residues. CDR3 sequence (DNA): TGTGCCTGGAGTGTACCTGCAGGGCTTAATGAAAAACTGTTTTTT. Its translation: CAWSVPAGLNEKLFF. The full variable domain, with the rest looked up from reference TRBV30 and TRBJ1-4, is SQTIHQWPATLVQPVGSPLSLECTVEGTSNPNLYWYRQAAGRGLQLLFYSVGIGQISSEVPQNLSASRPQDRQFILSSKKLLLSDSGFYLCAWSVPAGLNEKLFFGSGTQLSVL.

This clone was seen a handful of times. The chain employs TRBV29-1 and TRBJ2-3; TRBD2 matches at 7 bases. Germline V gives CDR1 SQVTM, CDR2 ANQGSEA. CDR3 length equals 15 residues. Germline trimming cut 3 bases from V and 2 bases from J; bases unmatched to any gene: 8. The CDR3 loop reads CSVERASGPTDTQYF. The DNA for the CDR3 is TGCAGCGTTGAGCGGGCTAGCGGACCCACAGATACGCAGTATTTT.

This chain joins TRBV29-1 and TRBJ2-1, with 10 positions matching TRBD2. Per the germline V gene, CDR1 is SQVTM and CDR2 is ANQGSEA. This CDR3 contains 13 residues. V lost 5 bases to trimming and J lost 6 bases; unmatched junction nucleotides: 4. CDR3: CSVTVAGGNEQFF. The DNA for the CDR3 is TGCAGCGTTACAGTAGCGGGAGGCAATGAGCAGTTCTTC.

The rearrangement joins TRBV27 to TRBJ2-1; 15 bases map to TRBD2. Germline CDR1 MNHEY, CDR2 SMNVEV (reference sequence). This CDR3 is built from 17 residues. The V and J ends lost 2 bases and 15 bases, in that order; junction bases with no gene match: 14. Written as DNA, the CDR3 is TGTGCCAGCAGTTTAGTTCTCCGGACTAGCGGGAGGGAAGGGTTGTTCTTC. Its translation is CASSLVLRTSGREGLFF.

This chain joins TRBV25-1 and TRBJ2-1; 7 positions agree with TRBD2. Germline-derived CDR1 and CDR2 are MGHDK and SYGVNS. CDR3 length: 15 residues. V was pared by 3 bases and J by 4 bases, with 6 bases of the junction left unmatched. The CDR3 region has the DNA TGTGCCAGCAGTGATCCTAGCGGATCTTACAATGAGCAGTTCTTC. Amino acids: CASSDPSGSYNEQFF.

This chain connects TRBV14 to TRBJ2-5; D is unclear. The CDR3 contains 15 residues. Trimming took 0 bases from V and 2 from J, leaving 10 bases between them. Germline CDR1 SGHDN, CDR2 FVKESK. The CDR3 bases are TGTGCCAGCAGCCAAGACTCAACCTTTCAAGAGACCCAGTACTTC. Translation gives CASSQDSTFQETQYF.

This CDR3 reads CASMTGLTDTQYF. In nucleotides, the CDR3 is TGTGCCAGCATGACGGGACTCACAGATACGCAGTATTTT. V is TRBV6-1 and J is TRBJ2-3, with D tentatively TRBD2 (6 bases). V was shortened by 7 bases and J by 2 bases, with 10 bases between the two germline ends. This CDR3 region has 13 residues. Germline assignment: CDR1 MNHNS and CDR2 SASEGT.

This clone was recorded once. The chain carries TRBV19 and TRBJ1-1, with TRBD1 matching 7 bases. CDR3 size: 16 residues. J gave up 6 bases and V 5 bases, and 15 bases lay outside the gene matches. Germline CDR1 is LNHDA and CDR2 is SQIVND (reference sequence). CDR3: CASSVDGTALNAEAFF. The CDR3 region has the DNA TGTGCCAGTAGTGTGGACGGGACAGCCCTAAACGCTGAAGCTTTCTTT.

The chain links TRBV13 to TRBJ1-4; TRBD1 is a possible D gene (5 bases). Germline assignment: CDR1 PRHDT and CDR2 FYEKMQ (reference sequence). The CDR3 runs 13 residues. The germline V and J ends were trimmed by 7 bases and 6 bases, with 12 bases remaining between them. CDR3 protein: CASNQRGYEKLFF. The CDR3 coding sequence is TGTGCCAGCAACCAACGGGGGTATGAAAAACTGTTTTTT.

V and J are TRBV15 and TRBJ2-7, with a tentative D call TRBD2 (5 bases). The germline gives CDR1 LNHNV, CDR2 YYDKDF (reference sequence). CDR3 length equals 14 residues. Trimming removed 0 bases at V and 2 bases at J, with 8 bases between. The CDR3 protein is CATSRDRGTYEQYF. The CDR3 DNA reads as TGTGCCACCAGCAGAGACCGAGGGACCTACGAGCAGTACTTC.

The chain links TRBV27 to TRBJ2-1; D ambiguous. From germline, CDR1 is MNHEY and CDR2 SMNVEV (reference sequence). The CDR3 runs 13 residues. V lost 1 base and J lost 7, with 8 bases in between. The CDR3 DNA reads TGTGCCAGCAGTTTATTCCTAGGAAATGAGCAGTTCTTC. Protein: CASSLFLGNEQFF.

The J gene is TRBJ2-1, the V gene TRBV27; 14 bases are shared with TRBD2. J gave up 5 bases and V 5 bases, and 11 bases lay outside the gene matches. The CDR3 is made up of 18 amino acids. Germline CDR1 is MNHEY and CDR2 is SMNVEV (reference sequence). CDR3 sequence reads: CASSRGTSGSLSHNEQFF. In DNA form, the CDR3 reads TGTGCCAGCAGTCGGGGGACTAGCGGGAGCCTATCTCACAATGAGCAGTTCTTC.

V usage is TRBV2 and J usage is TRBJ1-4; 7 bases are shared with TRBD1. V shed 3 bases, J shed 14 bases, and the junction held 3 bases outside the gene matches. Per germline, CDR1 SNHLY and CDR2 FYNNEI. The CDR3 is 11 residues long. The CDR3 sequence is CASSETGRLFF. The CDR3 DNA sequence: TGTGCCAGCAGTGAGACAGGGCGGCTGTTTTTT.

This clone was counted a few times. The J gene is TRBJ1-2, the V gene TRBV28; a weak D match, TRBD1 (5 bases). The germline gives CDR1 MDHEN, CDR2 SYDVKM. V was trimmed by 4 bases and J by 7 bases, leaving 7 bases between them. CDR3 length: 11 residues. The DNA of the CDR3 is TGTGCCAGCAGTTGGGGCGGTGGCTACACCTTC. Its protein is CASSWGGGYTF.

This clone was detected only a few times. This chain links TRBV7-8 with TRBJ2-7; D call uncertain. Per germline, CDR1 SGHVS and CDR2 FQNEAQ. This CDR3 is built from 14 residues. V gave up 0 bases and J gave up 5 bases, with 11 bases separating them. As DNA, the CDR3 is TGTGCCAGCAGCTTAGCAGGGTTGAGCAACGAGCAGTACTTC. It codes for CASSLAGLSNEQYF.

The V call is TRBV29-1, the J call TRBJ2-7; possibly TRBD2 for D (5 bases). The germline V and J ends were trimmed by 4 bases and 9 bases, with 19 bases remaining between them. The CDR3 is made up of 13 amino acids. Germline lookup yields CDR1 SQVTM and CDR2 ANQGSEA. The CDR3 region is CSVGTGWGEGQYF. CDR3 sequence (DNA): TGCAGCGTTGGGACCGGATGGGGAGAGGGGCAGTACTTC.

The chain joins TRBV7-9 to TRBJ2-7; D not certain. The CDR3 consists of 15 residues. V shed 5 bases and J shed 2 bases, with 16 bases lying between them. CDR1 is SEHNR, CDR2 FQNEAQ, per germline (reference sequence). The CDR3 spells CASSPSAGRPYEQYF. CDR3 DNA: TGTGCCAGCAGCCCCTCGGCTGGGCGACCCTACGAGCAGTACTTC.

This rearrangement joins TRBV7-8 to TRBJ2-1; TRBD2 matches 10 bases. The CDR3 has 14 amino acids. Looked up from germline, CDR1 is SGHVS and CDR2 is FQNEAQ. V shed 6 bases, J shed 7 bases, and the junction held 6 bases outside the gene matches. The CDR3 loop is CASSLAGVGNEQFF. CDR3 bases: TGTGCCAGCAGTCTAGCGGGAGTCGGGAATGAGCAGTTCTTC.

This clone appeared a few times. The rearrangement links TRBV29-1 to TRBJ2-1; D possibly corresponds to TRBD1 (5 bases). CDR3 size: 15 residues. Trimming took off 3 bases at V and 0 bases at J, with 12 bases between the two ends. Germline V gives CDR1 SQVTM, CDR2 ANQGSEA. The CDR3 is CSVEDVGDSYNEQFF. The CDR3 DNA reads TGCAGCGTTGAGGACGTAGGGGACTCCTACAATGAGCAGTTCTTC.

V is TRBV30 and J is TRBJ2-5; D call uncertain. The CDR3 contains 15 residues. Germline CDR1 GTSNPN, CDR2 SVGIG (reference sequence). The ends were cut back, 1 base at V and 1 base at J, with 13 bases in the middle. CDR3 DNA: TGTGCCTGGAGTGCCCTCGATGTTTCCCAAGAGACCCAGTACTTC. Protein product: CAWSALDVSQETQYF.

This clone was observed a few times. The chain couples TRBV29-1 to TRBJ1-1; D not certain. The CDR3 has 10 amino acids. Trimming removed 4 bases from V and 11 bases from J, with 11 bases in between. Looked up from germline, CDR1 is SQVTM and CDR2 is ANQGSEA. This CDR3 reads CSVVNLGAFF. The DNA for the CDR3 is TGCAGCGTTGTAAACCTTGGGGCTTTCTTT.

This sequence joins TRBV25-1 and TRBJ2-1; TRBD2 matches 13 bases. The V gene's germline CDR1 is MGHDK and CDR2 SYGVNS. V trimming: 6 bases; J trimming: 5 bases; junction bases outside the gene matches: 7. The CDR3 loop spans 16 amino acids. CDR3 sequence: CASRDRGLAGDNEQFF. The CDR3 bases are TGTGCCAGCAGGGACCGCGGACTAGCGGGAGACAATGAGCAGTTCTTC.

This clone has only one observation. The chain is built from TRBV30 and TRBJ2-7, with D unresolved. The CDR3 consists of 11 residues. V was pared by 5 bases and J by 4 bases, with 9 bases between. Germline lookup yields CDR1 GTSNPN and CDR2 SVGIG (reference sequence). CDR3 in amino acids: CAWGPAYEQYF. In DNA form, the CDR3 reads TGTGCCTGGGGCCCCGCGTACGAGCAGTACTTC.

The chain carries TRBV29-1 and TRBJ2-1, with no clear D. The germline V gene has CDR1 SQVTM and CDR2 ANQGSEA. Trimming cost V 2 bases and J 2 bases, with 13 bases left between them. The CDR3 length is 15 residues. The CDR3 nucleotides read TGCAGCGTTGAACCGGAGAGTGTCGCCTACAATGAGCAGTTCTTC. Translating it yields CSVEPESVAYNEQFF.

This clone was recorded a few times. This chain joins TRBV5-6 and TRBJ2-7; D may be TRBD1 (5 bases). This CDR3 has 14 amino acids. CDR1 and CDR2 from the germline V gene are SGHDT and YYEEEE. The germline V and J ends were trimmed by 2 bases and 3 bases, with 12 bases remaining between them. The CDR3 bases are TGTGCCAGCAGCTTAGCAGGGAATCGCTACGAGCAGTACTTC. Protein: CASSLAGNRYEQYF.